This T cell receptor beta chain was captured by sequencing in a study of T cells in Graves' hyperthyroidism and ophthalmopathy (dated by TCRdb to about 2019). Background on the whole study: Peripheral blood samples were taken at initial diagnosis, before any treatment was given. The approximately 98 discovery patients were randomly divided into training and test sets at a 7:3 ratio. Following sampling, methimazole starting at 30 mg daily was given to hyperthyroidism patients, and high-dose intravenous methylprednisolone was given to ophthalmopathy patients. Prospective prediction of ophthalmopathy was tested in an independent validation cohort of fewer than 20 hyperthyroidism patients and 17 patients who later progressed to ophthalmopathy. The study also compared thyroid tissue and blood T-cell repertoires from several Graves' hyperthyroidism patients. According to the paper, TCR Vbeta CDR3 sequencing was carried out on 135 peripheral blood samples, which came from 40 to 45 ophthalmopathy, approximately 72 hyperthyroidism and approximately 17 progressor patients. To identify distinguishing TCR V-J signatures, a discovery cohort of some 99 patients was used, comprising some 45 with Graves' ophthalmopathy and around 60 with stable Graves' hyperthyroidism. What the study reported, not specific to this receptor: In cross-validation, a model built on a 13 V-J signature told ophthalmopathy apart from stable hyperthyroidism with less than 90% sensitivity and roughly 82% specificity, and in testing the same model reached 80%/75%. Sample size was not statistically predetermined, and investigators were not blinded to group allocation. Blood samples also contained most of the expanded thyroid clonotypes (frequency above 0.001), which suggests that blood repertoires may reflect thyroid immune responses. In validation, the model predicted progression to ophthalmopathy a median of roughly six months before onset, with approximately 68% sensitivity and 72.22% specificity.

This clonotype was recorded many times. This clone's antigen is unknown. Base-call qualities are not available, and no considerably larger clone is one nucleotide away. Relative to germline, V is missing 4 bases and J is missing 4 bases, with 12 bases of the junction outside any gene match. Including the terminal cysteine and phenylalanine, the CDR3 comprises 17 residues. Of all the DNA, just the CDR3 is kept, 51 bases in frame from base 1. Reading the germline V gene gives CDR1 MNHNS and CDR2 SASEGT. The TCR beta CDR3 regions were amplified from the RNA transcripts. A first-round RT-PCR of the TCR CDR3 used the HTBI primer set with the Qiagen OneStep RT-PCR kit. Libraries were constructed in a second round of multiplex PCR, after which size selection and purification were performed. Libraries were sequenced paired-end with 100 bp reads on an Illumina HiSeq2000. The authors processed their data as follows. SOAPnuke was used to process the raw data, with reads discarded if the reads contained adapters or uncalled bases, had a mean Phred below 15, or lacked an exact constant-primer or identifier match. High-quality paired reads were merged with COPE v1.2.5, and unique nucleotide sequences were defined as clonotypes. MiTCR v1.1 was used to align the clonotypes against IMGT TRBV, TRBD and TRBJ reference segments. Only V-J combinations with frequency above 0.0001, covering roughly 99% of repertoires, were analysed. The TCS score was defined as the ratio of F50 (clonal expansion) to E x V (chaos), calculated using BLOSUM62-based TCRdist between CDR3 peptides within each V-J. Welch's t-statistics and random forest reduced roughly 530 V-J features to 13, which were used in a naive Bayes classifier (R e1071). The public reads were reanalyzed by TCRdb: fastp trimming at Q25, MiXCR alignment, in-frame beta chains only. Each record represents a unique CDR3 protein, reported with the most common genes and DNA among its rows. TCRdb, rather than the study authors, made the V and J calls. For this sample the table gives 400,000 to 500,000 distinct CDR3 sequences, of which roughly 14% were detected only once. Approximately 13% of the sample is held by the ten biggest clonotypes.

Ophthalmopathy patients had moderately to severely active disease, Clinical Activity Score of at least 3, NOSPECS grade of at least 4, and duration under 3 months. The study excluded patients with uncontrolled infections, other autoimmune diseases, pregnancy or lactation. Diagnoses relied on clinical symptoms, serum thyroxine and TRAb, thyroid ultrasound and orbital computed tomography. PBMCs were separated from under 12 ml of fresh peripheral blood using Ficoll-Paque density gradient centrifugation. Total RNA was extracted using Trizol reagent, and RNA quality was assessed on an Agilent 2100 Bioanalyzer.

This receptor was identified in a man younger than 35 with Graves' ophthalmopathy. The rearrangement joined TRBV6-1 to TRBJ1-5; the junction holds 8 bases that match TRBD1. The sequencing input was blood. The bases read TGTGCCAGCAGTGGATCCGGGACAGGCTCCGGGAATCAGCCCCAGCATTTT. It specifies CASSGSGTGSGNQPQHF.